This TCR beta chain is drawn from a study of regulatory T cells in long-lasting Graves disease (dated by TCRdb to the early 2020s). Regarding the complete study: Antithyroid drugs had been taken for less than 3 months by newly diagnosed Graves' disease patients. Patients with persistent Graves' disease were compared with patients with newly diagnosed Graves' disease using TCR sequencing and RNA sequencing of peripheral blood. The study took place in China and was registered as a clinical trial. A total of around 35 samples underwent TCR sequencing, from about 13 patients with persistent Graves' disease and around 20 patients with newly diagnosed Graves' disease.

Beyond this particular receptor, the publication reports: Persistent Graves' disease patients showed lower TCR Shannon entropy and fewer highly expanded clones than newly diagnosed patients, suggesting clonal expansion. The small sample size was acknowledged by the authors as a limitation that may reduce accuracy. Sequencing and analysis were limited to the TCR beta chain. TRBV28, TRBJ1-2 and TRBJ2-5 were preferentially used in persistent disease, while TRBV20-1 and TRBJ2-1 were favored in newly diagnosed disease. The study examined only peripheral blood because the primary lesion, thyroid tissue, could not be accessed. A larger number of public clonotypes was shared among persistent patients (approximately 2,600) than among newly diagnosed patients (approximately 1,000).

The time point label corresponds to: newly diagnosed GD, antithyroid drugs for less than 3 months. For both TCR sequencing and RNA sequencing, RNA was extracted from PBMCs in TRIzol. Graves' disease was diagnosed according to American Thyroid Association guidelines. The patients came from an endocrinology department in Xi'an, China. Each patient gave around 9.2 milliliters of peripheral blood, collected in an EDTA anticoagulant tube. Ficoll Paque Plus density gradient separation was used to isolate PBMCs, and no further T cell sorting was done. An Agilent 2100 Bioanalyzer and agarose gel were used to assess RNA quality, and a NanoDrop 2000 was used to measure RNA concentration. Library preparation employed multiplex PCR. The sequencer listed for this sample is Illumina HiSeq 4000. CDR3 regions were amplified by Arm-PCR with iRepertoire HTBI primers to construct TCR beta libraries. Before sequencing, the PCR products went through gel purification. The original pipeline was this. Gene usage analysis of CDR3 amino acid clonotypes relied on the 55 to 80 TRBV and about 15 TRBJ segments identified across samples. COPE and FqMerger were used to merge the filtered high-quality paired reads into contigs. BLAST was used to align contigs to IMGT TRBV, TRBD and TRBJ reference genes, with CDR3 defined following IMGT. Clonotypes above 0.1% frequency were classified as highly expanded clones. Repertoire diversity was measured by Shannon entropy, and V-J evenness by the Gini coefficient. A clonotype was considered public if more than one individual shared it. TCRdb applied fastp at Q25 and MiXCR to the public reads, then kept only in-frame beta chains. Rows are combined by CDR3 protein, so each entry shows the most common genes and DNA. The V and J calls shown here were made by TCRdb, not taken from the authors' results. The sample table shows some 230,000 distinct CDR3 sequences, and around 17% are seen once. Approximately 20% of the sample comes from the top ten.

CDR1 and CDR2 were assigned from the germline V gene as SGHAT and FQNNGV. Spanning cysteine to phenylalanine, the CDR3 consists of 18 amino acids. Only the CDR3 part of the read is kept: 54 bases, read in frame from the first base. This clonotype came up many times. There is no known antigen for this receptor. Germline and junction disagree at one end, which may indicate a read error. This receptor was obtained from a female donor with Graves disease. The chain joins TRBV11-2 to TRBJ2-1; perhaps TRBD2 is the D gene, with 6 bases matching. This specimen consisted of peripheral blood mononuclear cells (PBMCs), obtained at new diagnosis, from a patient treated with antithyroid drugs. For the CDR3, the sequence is CASSLGRGGRPSYNKQFF. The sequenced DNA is TGTGCCAGCAGCTTAGGTAGAGGTGGGAGGCCCTCCTACAATAAGCAGTTCTTC.